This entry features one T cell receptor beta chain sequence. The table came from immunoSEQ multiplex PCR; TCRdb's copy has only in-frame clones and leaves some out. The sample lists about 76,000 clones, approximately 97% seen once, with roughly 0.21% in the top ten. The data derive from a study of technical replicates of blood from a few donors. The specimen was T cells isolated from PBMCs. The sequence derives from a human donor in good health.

CDR3 nucleotides: TGTGCCAGCAGTATGGGACAGGGTGTAGGAGAAAAACTGTTTTTT. Amino acids: CASSMGQGVGEKLFF. This sequence joins TRBV27 and TRBJ1-4; TRBD1 agrees at 9 bases. Germline lookup yields CDR1 MNHEY and CDR2 SMNVEV (reference sequence). V shed 5 bases, J shed 8 bases, and the junction held 9 bases outside the gene matches. The CDR3 loop spans 15 amino acids.